This TCR beta chain emerged from a study of blood T cell repertoires in COVID-19. CDR1 GTSNPN and CDR2 SVGIG come from the germline V gene (reference sequence). The germline V and J ends were trimmed by 1 base and 6 bases, with 9 bases remaining between them. The CDR3 has 12 amino acids. Libraries were prepared by immunoSEQ multiplex PCR; TCRdb keeps only in-frame clonotypes and omits some of them. Of about 310,000 clones detected, approximately 83% appear once; the ten largest clones hold roughly 2%. Cohort placement rested on clinical history that participants reported themselves. The chain couples TRBV30 to TRBJ1-1; D is uncertain. The sample comprised PBMCs or T cells enriched from blood (not recorded which). This receptor was identified in a man aged 30 to 39 who had recovered from COVID-19. This chain's CDR3 is CAWSGLAAEAFF. The CDR3 DNA sequence: TGTGCCTGGAGTGGCCTGGCTGCTGAAGCTTTCTTT.